This T cell receptor (beta chain) derives from a study of control samples from healthy donors and cancer patients. Sequenced by immunoSEQ multiplex PCR; TCRdb stores in-frame clones only, minus some. The sample records 130,000 to 150,000 clones, roughly 94% being singletons. CDR1 and CDR2 from the germline V gene are SGHRS and YFSETQ. This CDR3 has 15 residues. V shed 4 bases and J 4 bases; nucleotides not matched to a gene: 5. The sample consisted of PBMCs. The chain uses TRBV5-1 and TRBJ2-3; TRBD1 aligns across 11 bases. This sequence originates from a man between 60 and 70 years old with colorectal cancer. The CDR3 nucleotides are TGCGCCAGCAGCCCGGGACAGGGGGGTCCAGATACGCAGTATTTT. Translation gives CASSPGQGGPDTQYF.